This T cell receptor beta chain was recorded in a study of blood T cell repertoires in COVID-19 (dated by TCRdb to between 2020 and 2021). Broadly, across the study: The collaborator samples originated in the United States, Italy and Spain and spanned the acute and convalescent phases of COVID-19. The material from the prospective study consisted of cDNA or gDNA derived from T cells, B-cell-depleted T cells, or PBMCs. Deeply sampled blood TCRbeta repertoires from subjects exposed to, actively infected with, or recovered from COVID-19 were included in the dataset. The repertoires were released in a freely available public database meant as a resource for research on the immune response to SARS-CoV-2. Samples came from the ongoing ImmuneRACE study (first 160 participants) plus 1,254 subjects from 6 global collaborators. Sample metadata almost always included a de-identified subject ID, COVID-19 status, age in years and sex. Where available, HLA class I and class II types were obtained from metadata supplied by the sample provider rather than from assay-based typing. Broad study findings and their caveats: How much clinical and demographic metadata was included differed by source and by participant, and the metadata was provided uncurated.

TCRbeta CDR3 regions were amplified from genomic DNA by means of the immunoSEQ Assay, a bias-controlled multiplex PCR. As for how the authors treated the data: Within the assay, amplification of reference gene primers was used to estimate how many nucleated cells each sample contained. To quantify the absolute abundance of each unique TCRbeta CDR3 rearrangement, sequence reads were collapsed and filtered. Productive Simpson clonality was computed per sample as the square root of Simpson's diversity index over productive rearrangements. Drawn from immuneACCESS, this table holds only the in-frame rearrangements with V and J called that TCRdb kept. Clones are partly lost; checked studies trace under half to an unresolved V gene and leave the rest unexplained. Clonal size and the V and J genes are those of that table, whereas D and trimming came from the DNA. The sample table shows around 67,000 clones, and roughly 86% are seen once. Over 30% of the sample rests with the top ten.

For this clone: What antigen it recognizes has not been identified. No quality values exist for individual bases; no much larger clone is one base distant.

The cysteine opens and the phenylalanine closes a CDR3 of 15 amino acids. CDR3 DNA only is kept here, 45 bases in frame from base 1. The trim is 3 bases for V and 1 base for J, with a gap of 10 bases between the germline ends. Based on the germline V gene, the CDR1 and CDR2 sequences are KGHSH and LQKENI. Each collaborating institution followed its own protocols to collect whole blood in K2EDTA tubes. For TCRbeta analysis, collaborators shipped samples in one of three forms: frozen whole blood, isolated PBMCs, or DNA extracted from either of those sample types. This sequence originates from a man in his 70s with acute or convalescent COVID-19. The sequencing sample was made of peripheral blood. This sequence uses TRBV18 and TRBJ2-1; the D gene cannot be named for sure. This receptor has the CDR3 CASSPAITSYNEQFF. The sequenced DNA is TGTGCCAGCTCACCCGCGATTACGTCCTACAATGAGCAGTTCTTC.